These 24 T cell receptor beta chains were all obtained from the same sample, sequenced in a study of vaccination effects on CD4 cells after COVID-19. No antigen has been assigned to these receptors. TCRdb keeps only in-frame clones here, not all; method: immunoSEQ multiplex PCR. Among about 40,000 clones listed, roughly 76% were seen once. Sequencing followed a ViraFEST assay step that expanded antigen-specific CD4+ T cells with viral peptide pools. Isolation of CD4+ T cells took place after nine to ten days of culture. None of these healthy vaccinees had been infected with SARS-CoV-2 before vaccination. The sequenced sample was CD4+ T cells from PBMCs cultured with SARS-CoV-2 spike peptides, obtained before COVID-19 vaccination. The source is a human donor who received a COVID-19 vaccine.

V usage is TRBV19 and J usage is TRBJ1-6; 7 bases match TRBD1. J lost 6 bases, V lost 10 bases, and 6 bases had no gene match. CDR1 LNHDA and CDR2 SQIVND come from the germline V gene (reference sequence). The CDR3 runs to 13 residues. The CDR3 sequence: CATGQDFNSPLHF. The CDR3 nucleotides read TGTGCCACCGGACAGGATTTTAATTCACCCCTCCACTTT.

This clone was seen only a few times. The chain has TRBV7-8 and TRBJ1-2; perhaps TRBD1 as D (5 bases). The CDR3 totals 11 residues. Germline CDR1 reads SGHVS; CDR2 reads FQNEAQ. V dropped 5 bases and J dropped 8 bases, with 9 bases sitting between them. CDR3 sequence: CASSRREGYTF. CDR3 nucleotides: TGTGCCAGCAGCCGCAGGGAGGGCTACACCTTC.

The rearrangement joins TRBV5-4 to TRBJ2-1; TRBD2 matches at 10 bases. This CDR3 contains 15 residues. CDR1 and CDR2 from the germline V gene are SGHNT and YYREEE (reference sequence). The J segment lost 9 bases and the V segment lost 4 bases, leaving 10 bases of the junction unmatched. The CDR3: CASSPSSGSRGEQFF. The DNA for the CDR3 is TGTGCCAGCAGCCCTTCTAGCGGGAGTCGGGGTGAGCAGTTCTTC. The variable domain in full, with the rest retrieved from reference TRBV5-4 and TRBJ2-1, is ETGVTQSPTHLIKTRGQQVTLRCSSQSGHNTVSWYQQALGQGPQFIFQYYREEENGRGNFPPRFSGLQFPNYSSELNVNALELDDSALYLCASSPSSGSRGEQFFGPGTRLTVL.

The chain links TRBV28 to TRBJ1-6, with 8 bases identical to TRBD1. The CDR3 is 15 residues long. Per germline, CDR1 MDHEN and CDR2 SYDVKM. The V segment lost 10 bases and the J segment 6 bases; nucleotides outside the gene matches: 11. Written as DNA, the CDR3 is TGTGCCACCCAGGGGGCTAGCGGGGTTAATTCACCCCTCCACTTT. This gives the protein CATQGASGVNSPLHF. Drawing the rest from reference TRBV28 and TRBJ1-6, the complete variable domain is DVKVTQSSRYLVKRTGEKVFLECVQDMDHENMFWYRQDPGLGLRLIYFSYDVKMKEKGDIPEGYSVSREKKERFSLILESASTNQTSMYLCATQGASGVNSPLHFGNGTRLTVT.

CDR3 residues: CASSTQSTGGGYEQYF. CDR3 sequence (DNA): TGTGCCAGCAGCACGCAGAGCACAGGGGGAGGCTACGAGCAGTACTTC. This rearrangement joins TRBV7-9 to TRBJ2-7, with 8 bases matching TRBD1. The germline gives CDR1 SEHNR, CDR2 FQNEAQ (reference sequence). V lost 5 bases to trimming and J lost 3 bases; unmatched junction nucleotides: 12. This CDR3 comprises 16 residues.

CDR3 protein: CASSYHVGLADTQYF. CDR3 DNA: TGTGCCAGCAGTTACCACGTCGGACTAGCAGATACGCAGTATTTT. This chain connects TRBV6-5 to TRBJ2-3, with 7 nucleotides matching TRBD2. V gave up 2 bases and J gave up 4 bases; unmatched junction bases: 6. The germline V gene encodes CDR1 MNHEY and CDR2 SVGAGI. The CDR3 consists of 15 residues.

The rearrangement joins TRBV7-9 to TRBJ1-1, with unresolved D. The germline CDR1 and CDR2 sequences are SEHNR and FQNEAQ (reference sequence). Trimming took 2 bases from V and 0 from J, leaving 16 bases between them. The CDR3 spans 17 residues. CDR3 nucleotides: TGTGCCAGCAGCTTAAGCCCCTCCTTTACCTTGAACACTGAAGCTTTCTTT. It codes for CASSLSPSFTLNTEAFF.

The chain joins TRBV2 to TRBJ1-4; D gene ambiguous. CDR1 is SNHLY, CDR2 FYNNEI, per germline. The CDR3 runs to 17 residues. V was cut by 6 bases and J by 0 bases, with 17 bases left in between. CDR3 residues: CASSPSWAASTNEKLFF. For the CDR3, the DNA is TGTGCCAGCAGCCCAAGTTGGGCAGCCTCAACTAATGAAAAACTGTTTTTT.

The chain employs TRBV19 and TRBJ2-4, with 15 nucleotides matching TRBD2. The CDR3 has 20 amino acids. After removal of 0 bases from V and 1 base from J, the junction contained 7 bases not matched to a gene. Germline V CDR1 and CDR2: LNHDA, SQIVND (reference sequence). CDR3: CASSIDRGLAGGPAKNIQYF. CDR3 in DNA: TGTGCCAGTAGTATAGATCGCGGACTAGCGGGGGGGCCGGCCAAAAACATTCAGTACTTC.

The chain combines TRBV2 with TRBJ1-4; a weak D match, TRBD1 (5 bases). Germline V gene data show CDR1 as SNHLY and CDR2 as FYNNEI. The CDR3 consists of 14 residues. The germline V and J ends were trimmed by 7 bases and 4 bases, with 13 bases remaining between them. The CDR3 protein is CASMNRQINEKLFF. CDR3 nucleotides: TGTGCCAGCATGAACCGACAGATTAATGAAAAACTGTTTTTT. Together with reference TRBV2 and TRBJ1-4, the CDR3 gives the full variable domain: EPEVTQTPSHQVTQMGQEVILRCVPISNHLYFYWYRQILGQKVEFLVSFYNNEISEKSEIFDDQFSVERPDGSNFTLKIRSTKLEDSAMYFCASMNRQINEKLFFGSGTQLSVL.

A few counts support this clone. This chain uses TRBV30 with TRBJ2-2; D possibly matches TRBD1 or TRBD2 (5 bases each). Germline CDR1 reads GTSNPN; CDR2 reads SVGIG (reference sequence). This CDR3 is 15 amino acids long. Trimming cost V 0 bases and J 3 bases, with 11 bases left between them. The CDR3: CAWSVGQGHTGELFF. In DNA, the CDR3 is TGTGCCTGGAGTGTAGGGCAGGGACACACCGGGGAGCTGTTTTTT.

The V gene is TRBV18, the J gene TRBJ1-2, with TRBD1 matching over 7 bases. The CDR3 has 14 amino acids. Germline-derived CDR1 and CDR2 are KGHSH and LQKENI. Trimming at V came to 4 bases and at J to 6 bases, leaving 8 bases not matched to a gene. CDR3 amino acids: CASSLGTDMNGYTF. As DNA, the CDR3 is TGTGCCAGCTCACTCGGGACAGACATGAATGGCTACACCTTC.

This rearrangement joins TRBV2 to TRBJ2-2, with 13 bases matching TRBD2. The germline V gene has CDR1 SNHLY and CDR2 FYNNEI. The CDR3 length is 14 residues. J was trimmed by 5 bases and V by 8 bases; bases with no gene match: 2. CDR3 nucleotide sequence: TGTGCCAGCGGACTAGCGGGGGCTACCGGGGAGCTGTTTTTT. Translated, it gives CASGLAGATGELFF.

The V and J genes are TRBV16 and TRBJ2-7, with TRBD2 as a possible D gene (5 bases). From germline, CDR1 is KGHSY and CDR2 FQNENV. CDR3 length equals 13 residues. The V and J ends lost 0 bases and 6 bases respectively, with 9 bases between them. This CDR3 is CASSQSPLGEQYF. The DNA for the CDR3 is TGTGCCAGCAGCCAATCGCCACTAGGCGAGCAGTACTTC.

This clone was detected only a few times. This chain joins TRBV5-6 and TRBJ1-4; 7 bases agree with TRBD1. Germline values: CDR1 SGHDT, CDR2 YYEEEE. The CDR3 covers 14 residues. V dropped 7 bases and J dropped 5; count of bases not matched to a gene: 8. DNA for the CDR3: TGTGCCAGCCGAAGGACAGGCGAGAATGAAAAACTGTTTTTT. Encoded protein: CASRRTGENEKLFF.

The J gene is TRBJ2-4, the V gene TRBV9; 8 bases are shared with TRBD1. V dropped 3 bases and J dropped 5; count of bases not matched to a gene: 4. There are 14 residues in the CDR3. Germline CDR1 SGDLS, CDR2 YYNGEE. CDR3 region: CASSALTGENIQYF. The CDR3 DNA reads TGTGCCAGCAGCGCTTTGACAGGGGAAAACATTCAGTACTTC.

The chain carries TRBV5-5 and TRBJ1-3, with 9 bases that match TRBD1. This CDR3 is 16 amino acids long. Germline V lookup: CDR1 SGHKS, CDR2 YYEKEE (reference sequence). V lost 3 bases to trimming and J lost 5 bases; unmatched junction nucleotides: 9. This CDR3 is CASSYGTGKDRNTIYF. The CDR3 DNA reads TGTGCCAGCAGCTACGGGACAGGGAAGGATAGAAACACCATATATTTT. The full variable domain, in which reference TRBV5-5 and TRBJ1-3 provide the parts outside the CDR3, is DAGVTQSPTHLIKTRGQQVTLRCSPISGHKSVSWYQQVLGQGPQFIFQYYEKEERGRGNFPDRFSARQFPNYSSELNVNALLLGDSALYLCASSYGTGKDRNTIYFGEGSWLTVV.

V is TRBV28 and J is TRBJ2-7; D is ambiguous. Germline CDR1 reads MDHEN; CDR2 reads SYDVKM. Trimming cost V 5 bases and J 2 bases, with 13 bases left between them. The CDR3 runs to 14 residues. The CDR3 spells CASSKRRNAYEQYF. The DNA for the CDR3 is TGTGCCAGCAGTAAGAGGCGTAATGCCTACGAGCAGTACTTC.

This clone was found once. This sequence joins TRBV6-4 and TRBJ2-1, with 7 positions matching TRBD2. CDR1 is MRHNA and CDR2 is SNTAGT in the germline V gene. The J segment lost 2 bases and the V segment lost 3 bases, leaving 7 bases of the junction unmatched. The CDR3 length is 16 residues. DNA for the CDR3: TGTGCCAGCAGTGAGAGGGAGGGTGTACCCTACAATGAGCAGTTCTTC. This sequence encodes CASSEREGVPYNEQFF.

V gene TRBV6-5 combines with J gene TRBJ2-1, with D perhaps matching TRBD1 or TRBD2 (5 bases each). The CDR3 covers 12 residues. CDR1 and CDR2 (germline): MNHEY, SVGAGI. V was pared by 8 bases and J by 9 bases, with 14 bases between. The CDR3 sequence: CASRPGDGEQFF. Here the CDR3 DNA reads TGTGCCAGCCGTCCCGGGGACGGTGAGCAGTTCTTC.

This chain links TRBV7-2 with TRBJ2-5; unclear D gene. Germline V gene data show CDR1 as SGHTA and CDR2 as FQGNSA. Trimming removed 0 bases from V and 1 base from J, with 6 bases in between. The CDR3 has 14 residues. The CDR3: CASSLAPTQETQYF. The CDR3 nucleotides are TGTGCCAGCAGCTTAGCGCCAACCCAAGAGACCCAGTACTTC. The variable domain in full, with the rest retrieved from reference TRBV7-2 and TRBJ2-5, is GAGVSQSPSNKVTEKGKDVELRCDPISGHTALYWYRQSLGQGLEFLIYFQGNSAPDKSGLPSDRFSAERTGGSVSTLTIQRTQQEDSAVYLCASSLAPTQETQYFGPGTRLLVL.

The DNA for the CDR3 is TGCGCCAGCAGCCCAGGACCCCTTGAAAAACTGTTTTTT. It codes for CASSPGPLEKLFF. The chain uses TRBV5-1 and TRBJ1-4; D call uncertain. V was clipped by 4 bases and J by 7 bases, with 11 bases between them. The germline V gene has CDR1 SGHRS and CDR2 YFSETQ. The CDR3 has 13 amino acids.

This clone was detected only once. The chain joins TRBV4-3 to TRBJ2-3; 8 nucleotides match TRBD2. Per germline, CDR1 LGHNA and CDR2 YSLEER. The CDR3 length is 15 residues. V shed 4 bases, J shed 3 bases, and the junction held 6 bases outside the gene matches. The chain's CDR3 is CASSLGLGLTDTQYF. DNA of the CDR3: TGCGCCAGCAGCCTGGGACTAGGTTTGACAGATACGCAGTATTTT.

V usage is TRBV10-3 and J usage is TRBJ1-1; D not resolved. The CDR3 covers 14 residues. Deletions cut 4 bases from V and 1 base from J, with 10 bases between. Per the germline V gene, CDR1 is ENHRY and CDR2 is SYGVKD. The CDR3 sequence: CAISGRTANTEAFF. The CDR3 DNA reads as TGTGCCATCAGTGGCAGGACGGCGAACACTGAAGCTTTCTTT.